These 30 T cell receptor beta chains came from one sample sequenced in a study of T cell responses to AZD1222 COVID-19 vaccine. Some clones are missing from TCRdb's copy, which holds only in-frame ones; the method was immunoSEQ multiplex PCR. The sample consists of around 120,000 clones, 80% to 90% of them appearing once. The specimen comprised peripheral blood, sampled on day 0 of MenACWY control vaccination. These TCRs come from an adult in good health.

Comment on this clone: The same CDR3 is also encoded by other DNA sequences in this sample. CDR3 bases: TGCGCCAGCAGCTTGGATGGGGGTACTGAAGCTTTCTTT. Its protein product is CASSLDGGTEAFF. The chain carries TRBV5-1 and TRBJ1-1; tentatively, D is TRBD1 (5 bases). The CDR3 covers 13 residues. The V gene's germline CDR1 is SGHRS and CDR2 YFSETQ. Between the trimmed V and J ends, which lost 0 bases and 5 bases, there was a span of 8 bases.

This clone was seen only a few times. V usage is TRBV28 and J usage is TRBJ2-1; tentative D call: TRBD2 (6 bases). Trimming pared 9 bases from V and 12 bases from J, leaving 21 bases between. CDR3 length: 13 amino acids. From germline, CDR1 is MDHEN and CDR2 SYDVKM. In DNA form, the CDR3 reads TGTGCCAGTCAATCTCCGGGAGCCGGAGTGCAGTTCTTC. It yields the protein CASQSPGAGVQFF.

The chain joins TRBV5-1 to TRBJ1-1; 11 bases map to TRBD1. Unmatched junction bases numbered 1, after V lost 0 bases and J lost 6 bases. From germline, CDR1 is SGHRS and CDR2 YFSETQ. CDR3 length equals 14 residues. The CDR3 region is CASSLGTGGPEAFF. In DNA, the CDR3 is TGCGCCAGCAGCTTGGGGACAGGGGGCCCTGAAGCTTTCTTT. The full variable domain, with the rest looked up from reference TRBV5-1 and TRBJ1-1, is KAGVTQTPRYLIKTRGQQVTLSCSPISGHRSVSWYQQTPGQGLQFLFEYFSETQRNKGNFPGRFSGRQFSNSRSEMNVSTLELGDSALYLCASSLGTGGPEAFFGQGTRLTVV.

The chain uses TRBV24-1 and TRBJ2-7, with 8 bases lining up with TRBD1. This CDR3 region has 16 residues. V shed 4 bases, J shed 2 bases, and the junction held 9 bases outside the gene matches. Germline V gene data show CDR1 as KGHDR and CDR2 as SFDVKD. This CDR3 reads CATSDHGQGLPYEQYF. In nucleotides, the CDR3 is TGTGCCACCAGTGACCATGGACAGGGCCTGCCCTACGAGCAGTACTTC.

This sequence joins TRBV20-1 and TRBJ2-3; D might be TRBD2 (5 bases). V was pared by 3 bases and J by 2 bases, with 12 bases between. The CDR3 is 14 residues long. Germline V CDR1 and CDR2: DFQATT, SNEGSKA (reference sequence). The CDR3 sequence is CSASWFRDTDTQYF. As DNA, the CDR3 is TGCAGTGCTAGTTGGTTCCGGGACACAGATACGCAGTATTTT.

The CDR3 DNA is TGCGCCAGCAGCCAGACCCAGGGGGGGGGCAGGAGGGACACTGAAGCTTTCTTT. Translation gives CASSQTQGGGRRDTEAFF. The chain carries TRBV4-1 and TRBJ1-1, with 7 bases aligning to TRBD1. V lost 3 bases and J lost 3; bases outside the gene matches: 16. CDR1 and CDR2 from the germline V gene are MGHRA and YSYEKL. CDR3 size: 18 residues.

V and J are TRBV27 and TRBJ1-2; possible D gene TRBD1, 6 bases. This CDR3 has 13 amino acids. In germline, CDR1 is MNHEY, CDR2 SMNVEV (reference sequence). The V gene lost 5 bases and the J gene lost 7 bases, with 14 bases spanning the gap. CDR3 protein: CASSRRGSSGYTF. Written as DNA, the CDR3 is TGTGCCAGCAGTCGCAGGGGCTCATCTGGCTACACCTTC.

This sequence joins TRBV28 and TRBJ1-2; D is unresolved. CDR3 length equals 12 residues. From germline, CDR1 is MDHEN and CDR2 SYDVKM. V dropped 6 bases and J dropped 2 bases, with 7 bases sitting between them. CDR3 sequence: CASSWANYGYTF. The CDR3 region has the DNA TGTGCCAGCAGCTGGGCGAACTATGGCTACACCTTC.

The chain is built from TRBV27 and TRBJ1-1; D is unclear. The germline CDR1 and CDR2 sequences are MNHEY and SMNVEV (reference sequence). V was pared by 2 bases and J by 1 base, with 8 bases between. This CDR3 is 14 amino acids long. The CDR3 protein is CASSLLTGNTEAFF. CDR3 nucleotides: TGTGCCAGCAGTTTACTCACTGGGAACACTGAAGCTTTCTTT.

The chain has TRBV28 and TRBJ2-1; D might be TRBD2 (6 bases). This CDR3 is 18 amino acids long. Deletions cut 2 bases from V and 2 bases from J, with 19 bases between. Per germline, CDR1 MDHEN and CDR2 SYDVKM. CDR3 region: CASSLRSLARRTYNEQFF. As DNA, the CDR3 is TGTGCCAGCAGTTTACGTTCGCTAGCGCGCCGTACCTACAATGAGCAGTTCTTC.

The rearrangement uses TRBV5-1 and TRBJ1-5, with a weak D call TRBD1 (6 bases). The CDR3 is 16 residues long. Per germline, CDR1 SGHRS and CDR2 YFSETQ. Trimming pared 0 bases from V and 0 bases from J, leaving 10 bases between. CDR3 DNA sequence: TGCGCCAGCAGCTTGGCTCCAGGGGATAGCAATCAGCCCCAGCATTTT. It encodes CASSLAPGDSNQPQHF. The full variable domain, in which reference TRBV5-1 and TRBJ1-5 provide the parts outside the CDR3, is KAGVTQTPRYLIKTRGQQVTLSCSPISGHRSVSWYQQTPGQGLQFLFEYFSETQRNKGNFPGRFSGRQFSNSRSEMNVSTLELGDSALYLCASSLAPGDSNQPQHFGDGTRLSIL.

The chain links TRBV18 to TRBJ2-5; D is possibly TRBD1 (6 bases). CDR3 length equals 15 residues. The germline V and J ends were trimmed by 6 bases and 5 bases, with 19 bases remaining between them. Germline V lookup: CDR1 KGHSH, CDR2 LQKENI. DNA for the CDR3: TGTGCCAGCTCCCCAGATTTGAGGGGGACGGAGACCCAGTACTTC. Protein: CASSPDLRGTETQYF. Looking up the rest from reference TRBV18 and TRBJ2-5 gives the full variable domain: NAGVMQNPRHLVRRRGQEARLRCSPMKGHSHVYWYRQLPEEGLKFMVYLQKENIIDESGMPKERFSAEFPKEGPSILRIQQVVRGDSAAYFCASSPDLRGTETQYFGPGTRLLVL.

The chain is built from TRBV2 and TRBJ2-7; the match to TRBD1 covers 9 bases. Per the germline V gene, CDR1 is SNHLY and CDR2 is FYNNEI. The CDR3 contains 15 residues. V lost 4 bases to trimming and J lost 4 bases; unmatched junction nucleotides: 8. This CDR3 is CASSVGQGSTYEQYF. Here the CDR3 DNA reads TGTGCCAGCAGTGTGGGACAGGGAAGTACGTACGAGCAGTACTTC.

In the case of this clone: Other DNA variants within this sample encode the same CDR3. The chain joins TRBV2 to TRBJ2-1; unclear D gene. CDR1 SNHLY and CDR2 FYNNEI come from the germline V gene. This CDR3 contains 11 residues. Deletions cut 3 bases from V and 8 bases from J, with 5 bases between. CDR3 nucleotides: TGTGCCAGCAGTGAGGCCCATGAGCAGTTCTTC. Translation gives CASSEAHEQFF.

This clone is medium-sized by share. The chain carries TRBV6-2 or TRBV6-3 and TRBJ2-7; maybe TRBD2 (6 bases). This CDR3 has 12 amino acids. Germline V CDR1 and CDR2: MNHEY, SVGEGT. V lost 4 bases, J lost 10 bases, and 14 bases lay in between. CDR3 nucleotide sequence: TGTGCCAGCAGTTCGCTAGAGGGACTCCAGTACTTC. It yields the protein CASSSLEGLQYF.

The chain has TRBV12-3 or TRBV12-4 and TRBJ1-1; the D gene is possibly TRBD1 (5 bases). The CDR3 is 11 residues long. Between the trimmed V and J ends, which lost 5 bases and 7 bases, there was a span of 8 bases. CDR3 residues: CASSTGREAFF. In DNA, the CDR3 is TGTGCCAGCAGTACAGGACGTGAAGCTTTCTTT.

CDR3 nucleotide sequence: TGTGCCAGCAGTGACAGGGCCTACGAGCAGTACTTC. Its translation is CASSDRAYEQYF. The chain links TRBV6-2 or TRBV6-3 to TRBJ2-7; 7 nucleotides align to TRBD1. V shed 5 bases, J shed 2 bases, and the junction held 0 bases outside the gene matches. The CDR3 runs to 12 residues. Looked up from germline, CDR1 is MNHEY and CDR2 is SVGEGT.

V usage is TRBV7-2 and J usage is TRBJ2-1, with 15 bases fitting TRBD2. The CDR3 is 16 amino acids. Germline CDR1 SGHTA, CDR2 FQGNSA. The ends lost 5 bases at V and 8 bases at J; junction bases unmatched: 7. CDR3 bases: TGTGCCAGCAGCCCGAGGACTAGCGGGAGGGCCCATGAGCAGTTCTTC. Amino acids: CASSPRTSGRAHEQFF.

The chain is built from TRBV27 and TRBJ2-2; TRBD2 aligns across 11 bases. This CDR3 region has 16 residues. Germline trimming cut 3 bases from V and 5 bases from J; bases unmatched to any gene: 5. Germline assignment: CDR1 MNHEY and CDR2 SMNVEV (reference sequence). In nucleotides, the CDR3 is TGTGCCAGCAGTTTTAGCGGGGGGGCGCGGACCGGGGAGCTGTTTTTT. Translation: CASSFSGGARTGELFF.

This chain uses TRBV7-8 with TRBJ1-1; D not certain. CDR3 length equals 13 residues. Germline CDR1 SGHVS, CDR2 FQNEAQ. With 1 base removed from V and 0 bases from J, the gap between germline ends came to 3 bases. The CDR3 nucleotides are TGTGCCAGCAGCTTAGTCCTGAACACTGAAGCTTTCTTT. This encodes CASSLVLNTEAFF.

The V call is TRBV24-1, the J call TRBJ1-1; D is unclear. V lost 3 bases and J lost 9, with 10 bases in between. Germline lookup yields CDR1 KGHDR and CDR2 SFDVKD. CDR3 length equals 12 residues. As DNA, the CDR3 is TGTGCCACCAGTGATCCGACCGGCAAAGCTTTCTTT. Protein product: CATSDPTGKAFF.

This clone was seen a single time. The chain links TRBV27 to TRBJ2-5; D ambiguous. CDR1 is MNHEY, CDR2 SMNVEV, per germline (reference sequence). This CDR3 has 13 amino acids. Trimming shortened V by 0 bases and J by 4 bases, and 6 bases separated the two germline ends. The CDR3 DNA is TGTGCCAGCAGTTTATCACCCGCAGAGACCCAGTACTTC. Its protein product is CASSLSPAETQYF.

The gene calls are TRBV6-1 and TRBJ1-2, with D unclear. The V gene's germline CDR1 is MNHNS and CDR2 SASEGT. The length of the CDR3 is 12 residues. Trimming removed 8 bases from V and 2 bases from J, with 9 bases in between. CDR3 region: CASQAGNYGYTF. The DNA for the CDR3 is TGTGCCAGCCAGGCGGGGAACTATGGCTACACCTTC.

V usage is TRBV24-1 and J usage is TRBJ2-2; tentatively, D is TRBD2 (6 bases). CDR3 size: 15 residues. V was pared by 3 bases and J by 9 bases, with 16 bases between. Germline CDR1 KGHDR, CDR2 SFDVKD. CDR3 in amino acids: CATSDGRGTWRELFF. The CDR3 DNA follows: TGTGCCACCAGTGATGGGCGGGGTACCTGGAGGGAGCTGTTTTTT.

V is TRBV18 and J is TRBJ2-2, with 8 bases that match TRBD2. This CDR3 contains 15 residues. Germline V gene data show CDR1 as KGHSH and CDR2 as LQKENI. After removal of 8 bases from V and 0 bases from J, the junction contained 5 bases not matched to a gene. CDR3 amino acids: CASPPGGSNTGELFF. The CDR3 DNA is TGTGCCAGCCCCCCGGGGGGGTCGAACACCGGGGAGCTGTTTTTT.

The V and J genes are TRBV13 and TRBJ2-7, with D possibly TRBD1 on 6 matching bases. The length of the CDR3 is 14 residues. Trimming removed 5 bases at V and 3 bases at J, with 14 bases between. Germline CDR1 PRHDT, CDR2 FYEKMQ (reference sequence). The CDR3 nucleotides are TGTGCCAGCAGCCTACGGACAGCGTACTACGAGCAGTACTTC. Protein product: CASSLRTAYYEQYF.

CDR3 in amino acids: CASSLDRVTIYF. The CDR3 DNA is TGTGCCAGCAGCCTGGACAGGGTCACCATATATTTT. The V gene is TRBV3-1 (or the pseudogene TRBV3-2), the J gene TRBJ1-3; TRBD1 matches 8 bases. V lost 4 bases and J lost 9; bases outside the gene matches: 2. Per the germline V gene, CDR1 is LGHDT and CDR2 is YNNKEL (reference sequence). CDR3 size: 12 residues.

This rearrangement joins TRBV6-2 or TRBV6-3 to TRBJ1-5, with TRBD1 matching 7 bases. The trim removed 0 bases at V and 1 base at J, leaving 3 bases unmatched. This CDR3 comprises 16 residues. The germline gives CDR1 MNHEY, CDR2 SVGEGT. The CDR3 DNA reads TGTGCCAGCAGTTACTCGACAGGGTTGAGCAATCAGCCCCAGCATTTT. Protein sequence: CASSYSTGLSNQPQHF.

CDR3 sequence reads: CASLADRVNEQFF. The CDR3 coding sequence is TGTGCCAGCCTAGCAGACAGGGTAAATGAGCAGTTCTTC. The chain recombines TRBV6-5 with TRBJ2-1, with 7 bases that match TRBD1. The V segment lost 8 bases and the J segment 7 bases; nucleotides outside the gene matches: 8. CDR1 and CDR2 (germline): MNHEY, SVGAGI. This CDR3 spans 13 amino acids.

The CDR3, as DNA: TGCGCCAGCAGCCCCCTTTACAATGAGCAGTTCTTC. It specifies CASSPLYNEQFF. The rearrangement links TRBV10-2 to TRBJ2-1; D gene ambiguous. The CDR3 runs 12 residues. V shed 6 bases and J shed 4 bases, with 7 bases lying between them. Germline V gene data show CDR1 as WSHSY and CDR2 as SAAADI.